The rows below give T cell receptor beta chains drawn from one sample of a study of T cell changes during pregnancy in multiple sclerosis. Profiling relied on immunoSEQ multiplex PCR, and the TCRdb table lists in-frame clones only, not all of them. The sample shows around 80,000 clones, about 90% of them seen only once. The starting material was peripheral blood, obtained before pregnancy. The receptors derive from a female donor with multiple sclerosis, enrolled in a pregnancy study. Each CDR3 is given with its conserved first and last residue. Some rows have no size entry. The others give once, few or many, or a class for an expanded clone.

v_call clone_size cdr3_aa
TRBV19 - CASSRHTGAYEQYF
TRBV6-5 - CASSYTGGYGYTF
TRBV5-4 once CASSATSSGTGIYNEQFF
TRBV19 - CASSIGRGSYEQYF
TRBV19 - CASRAGGLYNEQFF
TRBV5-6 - CASRGQGRFSYEQYF
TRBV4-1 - CASSPHGLAQDEQYF
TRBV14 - CASSLGEWGNEQFF
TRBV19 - CASSITRIGNQPQHF
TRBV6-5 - CASTQGGGRQFF
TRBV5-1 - CASSFPSGGEAYTDTQYF
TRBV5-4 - CASSHWTSGGAYNEQFF
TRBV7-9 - CASSLAGGLTGELFF
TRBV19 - CASSVNQQGHSPLHF
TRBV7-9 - CASSPSGGANTEAFF
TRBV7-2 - CASSLVPTSPDTQYF
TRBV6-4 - CASSSLAGGSTDTQYF
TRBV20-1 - CSARVEETQYF
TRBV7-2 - CASSEQGEQYF
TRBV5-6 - CASTPPGGPDEQFF
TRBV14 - CASSQEASGGLAGELFF
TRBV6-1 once CASSEGQDTEAFF
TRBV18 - CASSPRLESDTQYF
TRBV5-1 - CASSAGQAGNTIYF
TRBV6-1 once CASSVPSGGTQYF
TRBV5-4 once CASPSGEFDTQYF
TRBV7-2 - CASSADRSGGYTF
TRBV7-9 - CASSSGFLGELFF
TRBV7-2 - CASSSTGTLAYEQYF
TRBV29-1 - CSVEHVGGWADTQYF
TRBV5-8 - CASSGRQALSNSPLHF
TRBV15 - CATSRQPGQGTYEQYF
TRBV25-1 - CASSELAGASYNEQFF
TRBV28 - CASSLPSDRSTYEQYF
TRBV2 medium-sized CASPGGYGYTF
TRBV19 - CASSPTRGGRRAFF
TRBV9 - CASKTGRDIQYF
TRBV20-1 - CSAKNGQTQYF
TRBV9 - CASSPSFFRADEKLFF
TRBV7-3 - CASSLGDTGELFF
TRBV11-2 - CASSAAGSGNTIYF
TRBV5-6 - CASSLRQGGYEQYF
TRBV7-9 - CASSLAGTYNYGYTF
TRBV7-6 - CASSLSGGRDGELFF
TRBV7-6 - CASSWEPNTEAFF
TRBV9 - CASSVGGGGARDTQYF
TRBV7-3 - CASSLEQGAFGELFF
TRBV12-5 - CASALPLAGVEAFF
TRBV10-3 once CAIQGGNTEAFF
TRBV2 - CASSELGTGGNSPLHF
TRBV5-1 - CASSLLAGAAETQYF
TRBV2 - CASRGRLELSAYEQYF
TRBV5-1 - CASSFGEIPIDNTEAFF
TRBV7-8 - CASSQSGGAGETQYF